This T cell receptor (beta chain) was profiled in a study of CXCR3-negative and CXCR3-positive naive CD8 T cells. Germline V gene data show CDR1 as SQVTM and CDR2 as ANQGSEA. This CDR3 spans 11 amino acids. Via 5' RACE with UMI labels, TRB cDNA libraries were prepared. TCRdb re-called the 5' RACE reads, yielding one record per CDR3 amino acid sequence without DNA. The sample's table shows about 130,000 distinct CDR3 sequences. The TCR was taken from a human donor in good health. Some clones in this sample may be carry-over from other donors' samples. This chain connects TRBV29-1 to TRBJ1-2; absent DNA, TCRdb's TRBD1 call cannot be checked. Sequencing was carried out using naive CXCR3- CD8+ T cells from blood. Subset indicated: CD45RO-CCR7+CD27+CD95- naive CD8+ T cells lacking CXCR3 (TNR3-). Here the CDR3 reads CSGDGEDGYTF.